The present T cell receptor (beta chain) was sequenced within a study of beta chain features in type 1 diabetes. Study-level background: Researchers looked at around 100 million sorted cells across all samples. Study-level results: Across all four CD4+ subsets, people with type 1 diabetes showed modestly shorter TCRB CDR3s.

CDR3 length equals 14 residues. With 0 bases removed from V and 5 bases from J, the gap between germline ends came to 10 bases. Germline lookup yields CDR1 ENHRY and CDR2 SYGVKD. Every isolated RNA sample was fully reverse transcribed, so sequencing captured expressed TCRB transcripts. Sequencing was performed with immunoSEQ multiplex PCR; in TCRdb, only in-frame clones are kept and a portion is missing. The sample includes some 160,000 clones, 7% to 9.5% of them seen just once. Only a few counts were recorded for this clone. The antigen is unknown. Material for sequencing was central memory CD4+ T cells from blood. The clonotype was recovered from a woman aged 25 to 39 with type 1 diabetes. This rearrangement joins TRBV10-3 to TRBJ2-5; the D gene is possibly TRBD1 (6 bases). The CDR3 DNA reads as TGTGCCATCAGTGAGTCGGGGGCAGGGGAGACCCAGTACTTC. It yields the protein CAISESGAGETQYF.